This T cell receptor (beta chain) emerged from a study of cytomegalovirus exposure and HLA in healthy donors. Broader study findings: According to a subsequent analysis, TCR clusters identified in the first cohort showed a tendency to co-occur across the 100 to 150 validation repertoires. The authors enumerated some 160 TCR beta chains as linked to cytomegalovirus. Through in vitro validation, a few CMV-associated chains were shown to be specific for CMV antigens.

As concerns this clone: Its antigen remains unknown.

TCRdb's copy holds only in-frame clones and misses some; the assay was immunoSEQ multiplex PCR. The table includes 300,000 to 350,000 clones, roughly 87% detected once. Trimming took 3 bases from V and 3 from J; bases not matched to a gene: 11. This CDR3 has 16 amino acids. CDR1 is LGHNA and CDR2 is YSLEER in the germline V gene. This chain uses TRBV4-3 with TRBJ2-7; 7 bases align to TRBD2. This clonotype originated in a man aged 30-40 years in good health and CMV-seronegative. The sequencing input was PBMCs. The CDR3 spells CASSQGGGRELYEQYF. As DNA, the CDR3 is TGCGCCAGCAGCCAGGGAGGAGGGCGGGAGCTCTACGAGCAGTACTTC.